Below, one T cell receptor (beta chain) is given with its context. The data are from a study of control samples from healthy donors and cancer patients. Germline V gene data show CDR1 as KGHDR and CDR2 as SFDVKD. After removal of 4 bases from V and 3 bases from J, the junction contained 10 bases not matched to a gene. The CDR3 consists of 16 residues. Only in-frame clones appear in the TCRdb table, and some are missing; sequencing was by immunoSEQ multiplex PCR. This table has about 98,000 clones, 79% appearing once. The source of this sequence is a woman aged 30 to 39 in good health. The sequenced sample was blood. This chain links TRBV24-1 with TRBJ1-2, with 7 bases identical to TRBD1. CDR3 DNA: TGTGCCACCAGTGACCCCGGACAGGACCACTACTATGGCTACACCTTC. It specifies CATSDPGQDHYYGYTF.